This TCR beta chain came from a study of early T cells in non-severe SARS-CoV-2 infection (dated by TCRdb to the early 2020s). Study-level background: TCR sequencing used bulk RNA from unsorted whole blood, so alpha and beta chains could not be paired. Overall study results and their limits: VDJdb matching was skewed toward anti-spike CD8 responses, so virus-specific expansions were likely underestimated and private and CD4 specificities were missed.

Library preparation was by 5' RACE. The sample was run on a NextSeq 500. Unique molecular identifiers were attached to individual cDNA molecules in the TCR library protocol so that sequencing error and PCR bias could be corrected. Both TCR alpha and beta chains were sequenced, and tight co-correlation was observed between alpha and beta sequence abundances in each sample. As for the authors' bioinformatics: Decombinator V4 was used to annotate the V gene, J gene and CDR3 of the TCR sequences. Expanded TCRs were defined as changing significantly between any two time points under a Poisson model with p below 0.0001. TCR abundances were normalised to the total number of TCRs sequenced in each sample and reported as counts per million. TRAV1-2 paired with TRAJ12, TRAJ20 or TRAJ33 defined MAIT TCRs, while TRAV10 paired with TRAJ18 defined iNKT TCRs. VDJdb, accessed 1 November 2021, was searched for CMV, EBV and SARS-CoV-2 annotated TCRs, with TCRs annotated for multiple antigens excluded. TCRdb ran its own pipeline on the public reads, namely fastp trimming at Q25 and MiXCR clone calling, and kept in-frame beta chains. Entries that share a CDR3 protein sequence are merged under the most common genes and DNA. The V and J calls reflect TCRdb's pipeline rather than the authors' work. The sample records some 80,000 distinct CDR3 sequences, roughly 13% of which are singletons. The ten largest clones take up 1.4% of the sample.

As encoded in the germline V gene, CDR1 is MGHDK while CDR2 is SYGVNS. The CDR3 covers 15 residues, taking in both the cysteine and the phenylalanine. Of all the DNA, just the CDR3 is kept, 45 bases in frame from base 1. The germline ends are 11 bases apart after V is trimmed by 1 base and J by 7 bases. Turning to this clonotype: The antigen it binds to is not known. Base qualities are not at hand, and no much larger clone is one base apart.

The study was a case-control design nested within a healthcare worker cohort in London, UK, with weekly nasopharyngeal swab PCR tests and blood sampling. Healthcare workers were recruited during the week of the UK lockdown, between 23 and 31 March 2020, and followed weekly for up to 16 weeks. Sequenced sample: whole blood. The sequence derives from an adult who was a healthcare worker with PCR-confirmed SARS-CoV-2 infection or an uninfected control (not recorded which). The sequence is built from TRBV25-1 and TRBJ1-6; TRBD1 is a possible D gene, resting on 5 matching bases. The CDR3 sequence is CASSESAGSNSPLHF. Here is the DNA: TGTGCCAGCAGTGAATCGGCAGGGTCAAATTCACCCCTCCACTTT.